The 20 T cell receptor beta chains in this list originate from one sample, sequenced in a study of shared clonotypes between healthy human individuals. Profiled with immunoSEQ multiplex PCR; TCRdb holds only in-frame clones, not every one. The data show roughly 770,000 clones, with approximately 96% seen just once and approximately 0.2% held by the top ten. As defined, naive CD8 cells were CD45RO-negative and positively selected for CCR7, with terminally differentiated effector memory CD45RA+ cells excluded. Sequencing was performed on naive CD8+ T cells sorted from blood. Receptor source: a man aged 30-40 years in good health.

The V call is TRBV11-3, the J call TRBJ2-5, with D perhaps matching TRBD1 (6 bases). The CDR3 runs 13 residues. The germline CDR1 and CDR2 sequences are SGHNT and YENEEA. V was clipped by 5 bases and J by 3 bases, with 10 bases between them. Here the CDR3 DNA reads TGTGCCAGCAGCCCGAGGACAGAAGAGACCCAGTACTTC. This codes for CASSPRTEETQYF.

J is TRBJ1-1 and V is TRBV6-1; D gene unclear. There are 15 residues in the CDR3. The germline V gene encodes CDR1 MNHNS and CDR2 SASEGT. Trimming pared 1 base from V and 8 bases from J, leaving 17 bases between. CDR3 coding DNA: TGTGCCAGCAGTGAAGGATTCTATAGCCGGGGAGAAGCTTTCTTT. Protein product: CASSEGFYSRGEAFF.

This clone was detected only once. The V and J genes are TRBV25-1 and TRBJ2-2, with 9 bases aligning to TRBD2. Trimming took 3 bases from V and 5 from J; bases not matched to a gene: 7. The CDR3 has 16 amino acids. Germline CDR1 is MGHDK and CDR2 is SYGVNS. CDR3: CASSDSSGRLTGELFF. DNA for the CDR3: TGTGCCAGCAGTGACAGTAGCGGGAGACTTACCGGGGAGCTGTTTTTT.

The V and J genes are TRBV27 and TRBJ2-7; possibly TRBD1 for D (6 bases). The CDR3 runs to 12 residues. Germline lookup yields CDR1 MNHEY and CDR2 SMNVEV (reference sequence). V was shortened by 5 bases and J by 5 bases, with 10 bases between the two germline ends. This CDR3 is CASSQQGNEQYF. The CDR3 coding sequence is TGTGCCAGCAGTCAACAGGGAAACGAGCAGTACTTC.

CDR3 DNA sequence: TGTGCCAGCACCGTAGGCTATGGCTACACCTTC. Its translation: CASTVGYGYTF. The V gene is TRBV7-3, the J gene TRBJ1-2; D remains ambiguous. V was trimmed by 7 bases and J by 4 bases, leaving 7 bases between them. The CDR3 loop spans 11 amino acids. Germline V gene sequence: CDR1 SGHTA, CDR2 FQGTGA.

This clone was picked up a small number of times. V usage is TRBV25-1 and J usage is TRBJ2-7; D gene ambiguous. This CDR3 comprises 11 residues. The germline V and J ends were trimmed by 2 bases and 7 bases, with 6 bases remaining between them. Looked up from germline, CDR1 is MGHDK and CDR2 is SYGVNS. The CDR3 here is CASSEAREQYF. CDR3 bases: TGTGCCAGCAGTGAAGCTAGAGAGCAGTACTTC.

This sequence joins TRBV5-4 and TRBJ2-5; D unresolved. This CDR3 comprises 15 residues. CDR1 is SGHNT and CDR2 is YYREEE in the germline V gene (reference sequence). Deletions cut 0 bases from V and 3 bases from J, with 12 bases between. CDR3 nucleotide sequence: TGTGCCAGCAGCTTGGGTTTTTATAGGGAAGAGACCCAGTACTTC. Protein product: CASSLGFYREETQYF.

This chain uses TRBV30 with TRBJ1-5; TRBD1 aligns across 7 bases. The CDR3 totals 15 residues. CDR1 and CDR2 from the germline V gene are GTSNPN and SVGIG (reference sequence). J lost 4 bases, V lost 2 bases, and 8 bases had no gene match. The CDR3 here is CAWSRDSLGNQPQHF. Here the CDR3 DNA reads TGTGCCTGGAGTCGGGACAGCTTGGGGAATCAGCCCCAGCATTTT.

The chain uses TRBV4-1 and TRBJ1-5; 8 bases are shared with TRBD1. V lost 1 base to trimming and J lost 5 bases; unmatched junction nucleotides: 4. Germline lookup yields CDR1 MGHRA and CDR2 YSYEKL. The CDR3 sequence is 15 residues long. CDR3 residues: CASSQVDRGDQPQHF. The CDR3 bases are TGCGCCAGCAGCCAAGTCGACAGGGGTGATCAGCCCCAGCATTTT.

This clone occurred once. V gene TRBV7-9 combines with J gene TRBJ2-7; the D gene is possibly TRBD2 (5 bases). CDR3 length equals 13 residues. CDR1 and CDR2 from the germline V gene are SEHNR and FQNEAQ (reference sequence). The V end lost 2 bases, the J end lost 3 bases, and 8 bases lay between the germline ends. The CDR3 is CASSLNSDYEQYF. CDR3 DNA: TGTGCCAGCAGCTTAAATAGCGACTACGAGCAGTACTTC.

This clone was seen a single time. The chain recombines TRBV7-8 with TRBJ2-7; D is ambiguous. Per germline, CDR1 SGHVS and CDR2 FQNEAQ. V gave up 1 base and J gave up 3 bases, with 19 bases separating them. This CDR3 spans 17 amino acids. This CDR3 is CASSLEIGIMINYEQYF. CDR3 nucleotides: TGTGCCAGCAGCTTAGAGATTGGGATCATGATAAACTACGAGCAGTACTTC.

This sequence joins TRBV6-1 and TRBJ2-1; TRBD2 agrees at 13 bases. Germline values: CDR1 MNHNS, CDR2 SASEGT. V lost 1 base, J lost 9 bases, and 9 bases stayed unmatched. The CDR3 is 17 amino acids. Here the CDR3 DNA reads TGTGCCAGCAGTGAAGGCAGGTTCTGGACTAGCGGGAGTGAGCAGTTCTTC. Residues: CASSEGRFWTSGSEQFF.

This clone is a singleton in its sample. The V call is TRBV11-2, the J call TRBJ1-5; D ambiguous. V was clipped by 5 bases and J by 2 bases, with 13 bases between them. This CDR3 region has 15 residues. From germline, CDR1 is SGHAT and CDR2 FQNNGV. CDR3 amino acids: CASSPGRQGNQPQHF. Written as DNA, the CDR3 is TGTGCCAGCAGCCCTGGACGGCAGGGCAATCAGCCCCAGCATTTT. Full variable domain (outside the CDR3, taken from reference TRBV11-2 and TRBJ1-5): EAGVAQSPRYKIIEKRQSVAFWCNPISGHATLYWYQQILGQGPKLLIQFQNNGVVDDSQLPKDRFSAERLKGVDSTLKIQPAKLEDSAVYLCASSPGRQGNQPQHFGDGTRLSIL.

The gene calls are TRBV27 and TRBJ2-7, with 7 bases fitting TRBD2. This CDR3 is built from 15 residues. Losses at the gene ends were 5 bases for V and 7 bases for J; bases not matched to a gene: 14. Per the germline V gene, CDR1 is MNHEY and CDR2 is SMNVEV (reference sequence). In DNA form, the CDR3 reads TGTGCCAGCAGTCCCAGCGGGGCGGGAGCAGGGGAGCAGTACTTC. This translates into CASSPSGAGAGEQYF.

The chain combines TRBV9 with TRBJ2-4, with D perhaps given as TRBD1 or TRBD2 (5 bases each). Germline V gives CDR1 SGDLS, CDR2 YYNGEE. This CDR3 has 17 amino acids. V was pared by 4 bases and J by 2 bases, with 19 bases between. In DNA form, the CDR3 reads TGTGCCAGCAGCCCGGGGCACCCAGGGAGCACCAAAAACATTCAGTACTTC. Protein sequence: CASSPGHPGSTKNIQYF. The full variable domain, in which reference TRBV9 and TRBJ2-4 provide the parts outside the CDR3, is DSGVTQTPKHLITATGQRVTLRCSPRSGDLSVYWYQQSLDQGLQFLIQYYNGEERAKGNILERFSAQQFPDLHSELNLSSLELGDSALYFCASSPGHPGSTKNIQYFGAGTRLSVL.

The chain is built from TRBV5-1 and TRBJ2-3; D ambiguous. The CDR3 has 13 amino acids. Trimming pared 0 bases from V and 8 bases from J, leaving 10 bases between. The V gene's germline CDR1 is SGHRS and CDR2 YFSETQ. This CDR3 reads CASSLARPGTQYF. Written as DNA, the CDR3 is TGCGCCAGCAGCTTGGCCCGGCCGGGTACGCAGTATTTT.

V is TRBV4-3 and J is TRBJ2-6; a possible D gene is TRBD2 (6 bases). This CDR3 is 20 amino acids long. V was trimmed by 0 bases and J by 1 base, leaving 19 bases between them. Germline V lookup: CDR1 LGHNA, CDR2 YSLEER. The CDR3 sequence is CASSQERGREFGSGANVLTF. The CDR3 DNA sequence: TGCGCCAGCAGCCAAGAGCGGGGCAGGGAGTTTGGGTCTGGGGCCAACGTCCTGACTTTC.

V gene TRBV2 combines with J gene TRBJ1-1, with D unclear. In germline, CDR1 is SNHLY, CDR2 FYNNEI. The CDR3 contains 10 residues. The ends were cut back, 7 bases at V and 7 bases at J, with 7 bases in the middle. CDR3 sequence reads: CASIGNEAFF. Written as DNA, the CDR3 is TGTGCCAGCATTGGGAATGAAGCTTTCTTT.

The chain is built from TRBV5-1 and TRBJ2-7, with D possibly being TRBD1 (6 bases). CDR3 size: 14 residues. V was pared by 3 bases and J by 3 bases, with 13 bases between. Germline V gene lookup returns CDR1 SGHRS and CDR2 YFSETQ. DNA for the CDR3: TGCGCCAGCAGCTCCAGACAGGAGAGCTACGAGCAGTACTTC. Translated: CASSSRQESYEQYF.

This chain links TRBV10-2 with TRBJ2-7; D gene unclear. In germline, CDR1 is WSHSY, CDR2 SAAADI. V was shortened by 8 bases and J by 2 bases, with 7 bases between the two germline ends. CDR3 length: 11 residues. CDR3 DNA sequence: TGCGCCAGCTCGAGAGCCTACGAGCAGTACTTC. It codes for CASSRAYEQYF.